This T cell receptor (beta chain) was profiled in a study of T-cell reconstitution after alpha-beta-depleted transplantation in children (dated by TCRdb to the mid-2010s). Broadly, across the study: The study quantitatively tracked T-cell immune reconstitution after TCRalphabeta/CD19-depleted allogeneic hematopoietic cell transplantation in children using TCR repertoire profiling.

The library came from PCR. Sequencing relied on an Illumina HiSeq 2500. TCR library preparation used molecular barcoding, with unique molecular identifiers applied to normalize quantification of the TCRbeta repertoire. The public reads were reprocessed in TCRdb via fastp at Q25 and MiXCR, keeping in-frame beta chains. Every entry covers one CDR3 protein and lists the most common genes and DNA from its rows. This sample comprises about 540,000 distinct CDR3 sequences, 15% to 20% of them detected only once. Over 3% of the sample is in the top ten clones. Notes on this clonotype: Its antigen is currently not known. No much larger clone exists at a distance of one base, and base qualities are not known.

The material sequenced was PBMCs from the stem cell graft donor, taken from the stem cell graft. The receptor's source is a human donor who donated a stem cell graft to a child with acute lymphoblastic leukemia.

The DNA reads TGCAGTGCTCGTCCACTCTCGGGGTCGAATTCACCCCTCCACTTT. Its translation reads: CSARPLSGSNSPLHF. The rearranged chain carries TRBV20-1 and TRBJ1-6, with the D gene call left open. The CDR3 covers 15 residues, taking in both the cysteine and the phenylalanine. Only the CDR3 DNA is retained, 45 bases long and in frame from the first base. Taken from the germline V gene (reference sequence), the CDR1 and CDR2 loops are DFQATT and SNEGSKA. V drops 5 bases and J drops 7 bases, leaving 18 bases in between.